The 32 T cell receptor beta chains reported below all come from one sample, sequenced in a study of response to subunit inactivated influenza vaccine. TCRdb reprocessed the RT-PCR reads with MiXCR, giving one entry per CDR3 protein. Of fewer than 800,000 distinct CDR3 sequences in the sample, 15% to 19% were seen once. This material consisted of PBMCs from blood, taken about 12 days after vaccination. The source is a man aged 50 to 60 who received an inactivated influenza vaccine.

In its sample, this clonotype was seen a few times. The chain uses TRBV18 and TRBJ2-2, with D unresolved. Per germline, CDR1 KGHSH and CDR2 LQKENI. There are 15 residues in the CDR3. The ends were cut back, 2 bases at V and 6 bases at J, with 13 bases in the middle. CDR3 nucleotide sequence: TGTGCCAGCTCACCAAGGGCGGTTAAGGCCGGGGAGCTGTTTTTT. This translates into CASSPRAVKAGELFF.

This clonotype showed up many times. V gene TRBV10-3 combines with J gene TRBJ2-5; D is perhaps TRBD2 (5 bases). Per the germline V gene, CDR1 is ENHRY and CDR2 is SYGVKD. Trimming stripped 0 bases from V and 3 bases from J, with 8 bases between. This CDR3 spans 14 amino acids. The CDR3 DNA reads TGTGCCATCAGTGAGTCGAGGGATGAAGAGACCCAGTACTTC. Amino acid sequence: CAISESRDEETQYF.

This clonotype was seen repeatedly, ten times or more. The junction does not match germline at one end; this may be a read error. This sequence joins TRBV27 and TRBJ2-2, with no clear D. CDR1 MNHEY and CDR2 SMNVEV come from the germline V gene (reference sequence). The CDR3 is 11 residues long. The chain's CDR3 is CASSSPGELFF. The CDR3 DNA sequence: TGCGCCAGCAGCTCCCCCGGGGAGCTGTTTTTT.

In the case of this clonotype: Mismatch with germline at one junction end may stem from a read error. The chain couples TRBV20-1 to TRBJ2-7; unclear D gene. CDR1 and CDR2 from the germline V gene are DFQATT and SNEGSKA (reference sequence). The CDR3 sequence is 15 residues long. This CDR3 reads CSARDAAAGSHEQYF. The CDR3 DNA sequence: TGCAGTGCTAGAGATGCTGCAGCCGGCTCCCACGAGCAGTACTTC.

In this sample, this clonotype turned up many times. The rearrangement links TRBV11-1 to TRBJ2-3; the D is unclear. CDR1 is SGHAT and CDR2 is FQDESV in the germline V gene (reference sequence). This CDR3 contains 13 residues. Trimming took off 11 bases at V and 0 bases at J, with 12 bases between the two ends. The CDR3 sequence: CAERPLSTDTQYF. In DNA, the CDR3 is TGTGCCGAGAGACCGCTTAGCACAGATACGCAGTATTTT. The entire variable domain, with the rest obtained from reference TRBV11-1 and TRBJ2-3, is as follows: EAEVAQSPRYKITEKSQAVAFWCDPISGHATLYWYRQILGQGPELLVQFQDESVVDDSQLPKDRFSAERLKGVDSTLKIQPAELGDSAMYLCAERPLSTDTQYFGPGTRLTVL.

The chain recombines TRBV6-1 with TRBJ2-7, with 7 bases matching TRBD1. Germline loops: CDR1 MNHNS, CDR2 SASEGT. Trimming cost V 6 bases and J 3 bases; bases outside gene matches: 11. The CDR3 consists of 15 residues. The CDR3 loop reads CASSITSGTDYEQYF. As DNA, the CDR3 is TGTGCCAGCAGCATTACCTCCGGGACAGACTACGAGCAGTACTTC.

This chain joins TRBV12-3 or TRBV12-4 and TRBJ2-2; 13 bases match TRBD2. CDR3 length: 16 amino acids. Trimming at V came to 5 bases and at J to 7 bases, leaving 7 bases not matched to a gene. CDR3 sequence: CASSLGLAGAFGELFF. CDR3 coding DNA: TGTGCCAGCAGTCTCGGACTAGCGGGAGCATTCGGGGAGCTGTTTTTT.

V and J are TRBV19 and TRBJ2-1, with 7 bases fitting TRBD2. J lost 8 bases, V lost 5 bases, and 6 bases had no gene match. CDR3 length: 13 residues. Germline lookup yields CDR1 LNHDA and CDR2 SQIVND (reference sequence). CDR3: CASSLGGMDEQFF. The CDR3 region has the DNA TGTGCCAGTAGTCTCGGGGGGATGGATGAGCAGTTCTTC.

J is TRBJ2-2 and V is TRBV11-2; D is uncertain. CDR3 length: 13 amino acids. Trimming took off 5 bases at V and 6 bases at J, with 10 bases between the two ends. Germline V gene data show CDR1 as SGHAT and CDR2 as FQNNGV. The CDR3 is CASSQDGSGELFF. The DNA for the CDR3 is TGTGCCAGCAGCCAGGACGGGTCCGGGGAGCTGTTTTTT. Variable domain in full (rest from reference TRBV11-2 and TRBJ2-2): EAGVAQSPRYKIIEKRQSVAFWCNPISGHATLYWYQQILGQGPKLLIQFQNNGVVDDSQLPKDRFSAERLKGVDSTLKIQPAKLEDSAVYLCASSQDGSGELFFGEGSRLTVL.

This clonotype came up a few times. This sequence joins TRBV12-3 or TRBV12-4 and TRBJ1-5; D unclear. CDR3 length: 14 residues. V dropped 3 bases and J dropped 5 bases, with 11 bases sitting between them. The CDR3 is CASSFWNLDQPQHF. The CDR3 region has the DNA TGTGCCAGCAGTTTTTGGAATTTGGATCAGCCCCAGCATTTT.

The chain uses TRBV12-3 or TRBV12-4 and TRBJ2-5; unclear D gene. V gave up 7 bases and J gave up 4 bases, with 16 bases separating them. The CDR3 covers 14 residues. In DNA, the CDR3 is TGTGCCAGCAACCTTGGTGGAGCATCAGAGACCCAGTACTTC. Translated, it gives CASNLGGASETQYF.

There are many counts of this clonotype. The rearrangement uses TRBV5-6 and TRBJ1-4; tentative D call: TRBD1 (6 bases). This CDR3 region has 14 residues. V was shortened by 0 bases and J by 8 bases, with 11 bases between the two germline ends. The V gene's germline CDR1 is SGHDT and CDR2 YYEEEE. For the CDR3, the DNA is TGTGCCAGCAGCTTGGCGGGACACCTCGAAAAACTGTTTTTT. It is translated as CASSLAGHLEKLFF.

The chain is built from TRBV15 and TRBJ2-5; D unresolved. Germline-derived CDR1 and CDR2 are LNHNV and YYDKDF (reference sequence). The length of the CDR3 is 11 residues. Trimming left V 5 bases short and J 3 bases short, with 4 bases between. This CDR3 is CATSAKETQYF. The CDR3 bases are TGTGCCACCAGCGCAAAAGAGACCCAGTACTTC.

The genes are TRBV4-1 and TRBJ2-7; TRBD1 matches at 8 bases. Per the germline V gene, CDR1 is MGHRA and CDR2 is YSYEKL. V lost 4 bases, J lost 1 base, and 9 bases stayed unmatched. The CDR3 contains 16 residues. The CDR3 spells CASSLTGEVGSYEQYF. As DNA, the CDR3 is TGCGCCAGCAGCCTGACAGGGGAGGTTGGGTCCTACGAGCAGTACTTC.

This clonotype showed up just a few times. CDR3 region: CASSSNRGVGTDTQYF. The CDR3 DNA reads TGTGCCAGCAGCTCTAACAGGGGAGTTGGCACAGATACGCAGTATTTT. The rearrangement links TRBV7-9 to TRBJ2-3, with TRBD1 matching over 7 bases. The ends lost 4 bases at V and 1 base at J; junction bases unmatched: 8. In germline, CDR1 is SEHNR, CDR2 FQNEAQ (reference sequence). There are 16 residues in the CDR3.

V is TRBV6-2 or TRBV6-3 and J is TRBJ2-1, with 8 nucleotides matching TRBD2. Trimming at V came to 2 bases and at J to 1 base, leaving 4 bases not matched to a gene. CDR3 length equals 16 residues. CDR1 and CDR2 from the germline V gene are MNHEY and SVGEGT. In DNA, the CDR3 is TGTGCCAGCAGTTACCTTAGCGGGATTTCCTACAATGAGCAGTTCTTC. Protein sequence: CASSYLSGISYNEQFF.

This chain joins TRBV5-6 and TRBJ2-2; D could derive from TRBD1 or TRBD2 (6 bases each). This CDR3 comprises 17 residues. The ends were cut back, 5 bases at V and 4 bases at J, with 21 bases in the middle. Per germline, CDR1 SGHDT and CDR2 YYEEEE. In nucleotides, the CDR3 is TGTGCCAGCAGTCTGTCGCGGGACACCCAAATCACCGGGGAGCTGTTTTTT. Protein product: CASSLSRDTQITGELFF.

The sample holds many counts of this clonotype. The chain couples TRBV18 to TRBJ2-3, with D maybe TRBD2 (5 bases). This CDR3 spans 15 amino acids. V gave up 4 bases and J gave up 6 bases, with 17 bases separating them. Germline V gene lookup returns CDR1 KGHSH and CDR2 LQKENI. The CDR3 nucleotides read TGTGCCAGCTCACTCAATTCGGGTTGGACTGATACGCAGTATTTT. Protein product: CASSLNSGWTDTQYF.

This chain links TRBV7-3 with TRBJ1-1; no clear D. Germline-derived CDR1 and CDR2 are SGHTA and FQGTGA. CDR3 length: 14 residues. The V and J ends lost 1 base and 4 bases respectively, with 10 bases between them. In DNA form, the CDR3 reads TGTGCCAGCAGCTTAAACCCACGGTCCACTGAAGCTTTCTTT. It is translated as CASSLNPRSTEAFF.

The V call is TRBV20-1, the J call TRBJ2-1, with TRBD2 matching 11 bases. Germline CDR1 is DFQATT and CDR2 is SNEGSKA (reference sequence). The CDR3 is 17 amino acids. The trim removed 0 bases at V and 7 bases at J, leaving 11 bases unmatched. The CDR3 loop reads CSARDTSGGKAINEQFF. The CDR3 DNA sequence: TGCAGTGCTAGAGATACTAGCGGGGGTAAGGCTATAAATGAGCAGTTCTTC.

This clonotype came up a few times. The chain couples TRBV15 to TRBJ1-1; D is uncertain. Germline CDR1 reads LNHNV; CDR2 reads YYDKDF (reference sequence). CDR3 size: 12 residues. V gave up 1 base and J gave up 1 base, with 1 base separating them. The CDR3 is CATSRGNTEAFF. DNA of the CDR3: TGTGCCACCAGCAGAGGGAACACTGAAGCTTTCTTT.

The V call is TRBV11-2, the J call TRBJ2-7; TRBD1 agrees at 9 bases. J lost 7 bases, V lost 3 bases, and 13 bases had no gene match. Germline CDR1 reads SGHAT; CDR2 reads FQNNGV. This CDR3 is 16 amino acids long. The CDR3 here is CASSFPRTGVGLEQYF. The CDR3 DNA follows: TGTGCCAGCAGCTTCCCCCGGACAGGGGTCGGTCTGGAGCAGTACTTC.

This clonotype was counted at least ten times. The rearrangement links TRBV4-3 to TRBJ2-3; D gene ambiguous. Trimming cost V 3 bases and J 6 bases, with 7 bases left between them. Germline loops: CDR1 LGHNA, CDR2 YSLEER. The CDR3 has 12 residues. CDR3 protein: CASSHARDTQYF. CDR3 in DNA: TGCGCCAGCAGCCACGCAAGGGATACGCAGTATTTT.

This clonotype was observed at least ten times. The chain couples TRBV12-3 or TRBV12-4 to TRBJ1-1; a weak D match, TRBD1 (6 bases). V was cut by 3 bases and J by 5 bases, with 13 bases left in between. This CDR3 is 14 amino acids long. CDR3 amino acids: CASSFSGGGTEAFF. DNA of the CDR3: TGTGCCAGCAGTTTTTCCGGAGGGGGGACTGAAGCTTTCTTT.

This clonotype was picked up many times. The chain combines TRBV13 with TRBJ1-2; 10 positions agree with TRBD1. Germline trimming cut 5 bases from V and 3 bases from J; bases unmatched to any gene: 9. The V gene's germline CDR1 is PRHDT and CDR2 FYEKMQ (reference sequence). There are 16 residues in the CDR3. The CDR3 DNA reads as TGTGCCAGCAGCCTAAAGACCGGGACAGGGGACTATGGCTACACCTTC. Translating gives CASSLKTGTGDYGYTF.

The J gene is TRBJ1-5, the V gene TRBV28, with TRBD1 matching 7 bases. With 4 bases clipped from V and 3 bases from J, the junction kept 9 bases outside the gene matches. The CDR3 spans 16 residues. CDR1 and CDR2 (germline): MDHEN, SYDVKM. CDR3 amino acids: CASSYQLRGNNQPQHF. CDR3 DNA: TGTGCCAGCAGTTACCAGCTCAGGGGGAACAATCAGCCCCAGCATTTT.

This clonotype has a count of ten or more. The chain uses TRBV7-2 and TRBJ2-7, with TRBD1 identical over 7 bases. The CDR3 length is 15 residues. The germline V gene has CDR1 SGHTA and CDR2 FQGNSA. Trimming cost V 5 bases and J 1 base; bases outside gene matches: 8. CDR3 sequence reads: CASSQTPGQSYEQYF. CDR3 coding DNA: TGTGCCAGCAGCCAAACTCCGGGACAGTCCTACGAGCAGTACTTC.

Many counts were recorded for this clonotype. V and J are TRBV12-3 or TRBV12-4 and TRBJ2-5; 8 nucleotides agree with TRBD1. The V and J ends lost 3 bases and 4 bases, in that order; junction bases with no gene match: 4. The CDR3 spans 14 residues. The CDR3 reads CASSFGTGGETQYF. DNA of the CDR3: TGTGCCAGCAGTTTCGGGACAGGTGGAGAGACCCAGTACTTC.

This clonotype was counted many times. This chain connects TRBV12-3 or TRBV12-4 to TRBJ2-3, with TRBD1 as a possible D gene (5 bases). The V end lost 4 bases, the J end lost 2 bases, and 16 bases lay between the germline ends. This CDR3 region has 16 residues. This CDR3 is CASSSLVGPLTDTQYF. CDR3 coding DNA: TGTGCCAGCAGTTCGCTCGTGGGGCCACTCACAGATACGCAGTATTTT.

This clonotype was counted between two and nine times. The CDR3 loop is CASSLGQVGGYTF. The CDR3, as DNA: TGTGCCAGCTCACTCGGACAGGTCGGCGGCTACACCTTC. The V and J genes are TRBV18 and TRBJ1-2, with 7 bases that match TRBD1. With 4 bases clipped from V and 8 bases from J, the junction kept 7 bases outside the gene matches. The CDR3 covers 13 residues. The germline V gene encodes CDR1 KGHSH and CDR2 LQKENI.

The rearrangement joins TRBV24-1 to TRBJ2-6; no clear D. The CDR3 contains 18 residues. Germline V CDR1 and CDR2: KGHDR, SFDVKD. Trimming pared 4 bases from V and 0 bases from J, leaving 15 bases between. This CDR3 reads CATSETPLGSSGANVLTF. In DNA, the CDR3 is TGTGCCACCAGTGAAACACCTTTGGGAAGCTCTGGGGCCAACGTCCTGACTTTC.

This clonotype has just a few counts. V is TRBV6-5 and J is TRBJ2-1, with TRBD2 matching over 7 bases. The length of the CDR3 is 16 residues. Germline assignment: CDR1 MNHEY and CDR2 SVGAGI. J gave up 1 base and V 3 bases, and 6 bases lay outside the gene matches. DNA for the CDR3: TGTGCCAGCAGTTATAGTGGGGGGGGGTCCTACAATGAGCAGTTCTTC. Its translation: CASSYSGGGSYNEQFF.